The T cell receptor beta chain under discussion was sequenced for a study of T cell changes during pregnancy in multiple sclerosis. Measured with immunoSEQ multiplex PCR; TCRdb has only the in-frame clones, and not every one. Altogether about 33,000 clones are present, around 92% being singletons, with the ten largest covering 0.95% to 1.5%. Trimming left V 8 bases short and J 7 bases short, with 9 bases between. The germline gives CDR1 SQVTM, CDR2 ANQGSEA. CDR3 size: 10 residues. The V call is TRBV29-1, the J call TRBJ2-1, with no clear D. The sequence was obtained from a female donor with multiple sclerosis, enrolled in a pregnancy study. Specimen: PBMCs (not recorded whether the cells were cultured). CDR3 nucleotides: TGCAGCATTAGTAGGAATGAGCAGTTCTTC. Translating it yields CSISRNEQFF.